This T cell receptor (beta chain) is from a study of cytomegalovirus exposure and HLA in healthy donors. All donors participated as healthy donors of bone marrow. The CDR3 is made up of 13 amino acids. Germline CDR1 reads SQVTM; CDR2 reads ANQGSEA. Trimming cost V 4 bases and J 5 bases; bases outside gene matches: 2. Vbeta (60) and Jbeta (13) primers were used in the PCR. Clones were read by immunoSEQ multiplex PCR, and TCRdb kept only the in-frame ones, dropping some. Here the sample spans 100,000 to 150,000 clones, less than 85% being singletons. Whole-study findings and limits: Earlier analysis found most TCR beta V segments productive about 90% or about 30% of the time.

To note about this clone: Its antigen is as yet unknown.

The sample consisted of PBMCs. This TCR was recovered from a man aged 25-45 years in good health and CMV-seropositive. The chain employs TRBV29-1 and TRBJ2-1; the match to TRBD1 covers 10 bases. The CDR3 nucleotides read TGCAGCGTTGGGACAGGGGGTGACAATGAGCAGTTCTTC. Translation gives CSVGTGGDNEQFF.